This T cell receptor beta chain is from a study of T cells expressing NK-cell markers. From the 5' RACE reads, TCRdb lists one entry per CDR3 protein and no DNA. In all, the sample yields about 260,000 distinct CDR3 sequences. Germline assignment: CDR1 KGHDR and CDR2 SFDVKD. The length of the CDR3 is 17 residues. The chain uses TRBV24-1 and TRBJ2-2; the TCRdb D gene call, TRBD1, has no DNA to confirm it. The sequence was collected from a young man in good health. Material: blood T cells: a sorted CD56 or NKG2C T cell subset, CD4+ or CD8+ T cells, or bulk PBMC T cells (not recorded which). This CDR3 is CATSDGTGREETGELFF.